This TCR beta chain was sequenced during a study of shared clonotypes between healthy human individuals. Method: immunoSEQ multiplex PCR; TCRdb's copy keeps in-frame clones and lacks some. The table lists approximately 2.3 million clones, 90% to 95% of them singletons. CDR3 length equals 13 residues. Between the trimmed V and J ends, which lost 5 bases and 4 bases, there was a span of 11 bases. Per germline, CDR1 SNHLY and CDR2 FYNNEI. This clonotype originated in a young man in good health. Some clones in this sample may be carry-over from other donors' samples. Sequencing was done on a sample of naive CD4+ T cells from PBMCs. The subset here: CD45RA+ positively selected. The rearrangement joins TRBV2 to TRBJ1-1, with D maybe TRBD1 (6 bases). The CDR3 DNA sequence: TGTGCCAGCAGTTTACAGGGCAGCACTGAAGCTTTCTTT. Amino acid sequence: CASSLQGSTEAFF.